The T cell receptor (beta chain) described here comes from a study of CD8 T cells in ankylosing spondylitis. Study observations and caveats: Previously reported in reactive arthritis synovial fluid and blood were some of the motif variants. A TCR beta motif of several highly homologous variants appeared characteristic of ankylosing spondylitis blood. As reported, disease-linked clones showed significant enrichment in matched ankylosing spondylitis synovial fluid.

This clonotype showed up just a few times. What it binds is not known. The CDR3 extends over 19 amino acids. Trimming removed 2 bases from V and 0 bases from J; junction bases left unmatched: 9. Germline values: CDR1 MNHEY, CDR2 SVGEGT. Using quantitative 5'-RACE with molecular barcodes, the authors made TCR beta libraries. TCRdb called the 5' RACE reads again in MiXCR, with one record for every CDR3 protein. Of some 840,000 distinct CDR3 sequences listed, over 9.5% are singletons. Sequenced material: blood, either unsorted or a sorted T cell fraction (not recorded which). The chain couples TRBV6-2 or TRBV6-3 to TRBJ2-1; 11 positions agree with TRBD2. The source is a male donor with ankylosing spondylitis. The CDR3, as DNA: TGTGCCAGCAGTTACCGGTCTAGCGGGAGGATTGGCTCCTACAATGAGCAGTTCTTC. Its protein product is CASSYRSSGRIGSYNEQFF.